This entry lists 27 T cell receptor beta chains sequenced from one sample in a study of STAT5B mutations in CD4+ large granular lymphocyte leukemia. Here immunoSEQ multiplex PCR was the method, and the copy in TCRdb shows in-frame clones only, minus some. This table holds tens of thousands of clones, around 85% found once. The sequenced sample was CD4+ T cells from blood buffy coats. These receptors were obtained from a human donor in good health.

The chain has TRBV5-4 and TRBJ1-5, with D maybe TRBD1 (6 bases). The germline gives CDR1 SGHNT, CDR2 YYREEE (reference sequence). Deletions cut 0 bases from V and 0 bases from J, with 13 bases between. This CDR3 is 17 amino acids long. The CDR3 sequence is CASSLGGPGDSNQPQHF. The CDR3 coding sequence is TGTGCCAGCAGCTTGGGGGGCCCAGGGGATAGCAATCAGCCCCAGCATTTT. Complete variable domain (other parts from reference TRBV5-4 and TRBJ1-5): ETGVTQSPTHLIKTRGQQVTLRCSSQSGHNTVSWYQQALGQGPQFIFQYYREEENGRGNFPPRFSGLQFPNYSSELNVNALELDDSALYLCASSLGGPGDSNQPQHFGDGTRLSIL.

V is TRBV5-4 and J is TRBJ2-5; the D is unclear. V was cut by 2 bases and J by 2 bases, with 4 bases left in between. Germline V lookup: CDR1 SGHNT, CDR2 YYREEE (reference sequence). This CDR3 has 12 residues. CDR3 region: CASSFPQETQYF. CDR3 nucleotides: TGTGCCAGCAGCTTTCCACAAGAGACCCAGTACTTC.

The chain carries TRBV11-2 and TRBJ2-7; D is tentatively TRBD1 or TRBD2 (5 bases each). Trimming left V 1 base short and J 3 bases short, with 13 bases between. CDR3 size: 15 residues. Germline CDR1 reads SGHAT; CDR2 reads FQNNGV. For the CDR3, the DNA is TGTGCCAGCAGCTTAGGTTGGGGACCAAGCTACGAGCAGTACTTC. It codes for CASSLGWGPSYEQYF.

The chain links TRBV6-5 to TRBJ2-7; 7 positions match TRBD1. CDR3 length: 13 residues. Germline values: CDR1 MNHEY, CDR2 SVGAGI. V shed 4 bases and J 8 bases; nucleotides not matched to a gene: 8. CDR3 DNA: TGTGCCAGCAGTTCCCAGGGGGTTACGAAGCAGTACTTC. It encodes CASSSQGVTKQYF.

The chain is built from TRBV18 and TRBJ1-4; D ambiguous. V was trimmed by 2 bases and J by 7 bases, leaving 11 bases between them. The germline gives CDR1 KGHSH, CDR2 LQKENI. The CDR3 length is 14 residues. This chain's CDR3 is CASSPLGNSEKLFF. For the CDR3, the DNA is TGTGCCAGCTCACCATTAGGGAACTCTGAAAAACTGTTTTTT.

This clone came up a few times. The chain employs TRBV4-2 and TRBJ2-3; tentatively, D is TRBD1 or TRBD2 (5 bases each). The V and J ends lost 1 base and 0 bases respectively, with 14 bases between them. Germline lookup yields CDR1 LGHNA and CDR2 YNFKEQ. This CDR3 is 17 amino acids long. The CDR3 sequence: CASSQAPGRSSTDTQYF. CDR3 coding DNA: TGTGCCAGCAGCCAAGCACCGGGGCGCTCTAGCACAGATACGCAGTATTTT.

The chain uses TRBV27 and TRBJ1-1; perhaps TRBD1 as D (6 bases). The CDR3 runs 14 residues. V shed 3 bases and J shed 6 bases, with 14 bases lying between them. In germline, CDR1 is MNHEY, CDR2 SMNVEV (reference sequence). CDR3 DNA: TGTGCCAGCAGTTTCGGGCTGGGGGGCGCTGAAGCTTTCTTT. Residues: CASSFGLGGAEAFF.

The J gene is TRBJ2-1, the V gene TRBV7-2; D uncertain. The V and J ends lost 4 bases and 7 bases respectively, with 11 bases between them. Germline CDR1 SGHTA, CDR2 FQGNSA. The CDR3 runs to 13 residues. This CDR3 reads CASSSELGNEQFF. As DNA, the CDR3 is TGTGCCAGCAGCTCAGAGCTTGGGAATGAGCAGTTCTTC.

This rearrangement joins TRBV7-3 to TRBJ2-3; D perhaps matches TRBD1 (6 bases). There are 15 residues in the CDR3. The ends were cut back, 4 bases at V and 2 bases at J, with 13 bases in the middle. Per the germline V gene, CDR1 is SGHTA and CDR2 is FQGTGA. The chain's CDR3 is CASSSDRISTDTQYF. CDR3 DNA: TGTGCCAGCAGCTCCGACAGGATTTCCACAGATACGCAGTATTTT.

The rearrangement links TRBV19 to TRBJ1-1; D is perhaps TRBD1 (6 bases). Trimming left V 3 bases short and J 5 bases short, with 19 bases between. Per the germline V gene, CDR1 is LNHDA and CDR2 is SQIVND (reference sequence). The CDR3 runs to 16 residues. The CDR3 spells CASSMRGGVLYTEAFF. For the CDR3, the DNA is TGTGCCAGTAGTATGAGGGGGGGCGTTTTATATACTGAAGCTTTCTTT.

The chain links TRBV11-1 to TRBJ1-4; no clear D. This CDR3 region has 15 residues. CDR1 SGHAT and CDR2 FQDESV come from the germline V gene (reference sequence). V shed 5 bases and J shed 8 bases, with 18 bases lying between them. CDR3 in DNA: TGTGCCAGCAGCGGAGAGGCAGCCCTTGGGGAAAAACTGTTTTTT. This codes for CASSGEAALGEKLFF. The full variable domain, with the rest looked up from reference TRBV11-1 and TRBJ1-4, is EAEVAQSPRYKITEKSQAVAFWCDPISGHATLYWYRQILGQGPELLVQFQDESVVDDSQLPKDRFSAERLKGVDSTLKIQPAELGDSAMYLCASSGEAALGEKLFFGSGTQLSVL.

This chain joins TRBV19 and TRBJ2-3, with D uncertain. The V end was cut by 1 base, the J end by 6 bases, with 2 bases between. The CDR3 length is 11 residues. Germline V gene sequence: CDR1 LNHDA, CDR2 SQIVND (reference sequence). The CDR3 loop is CASSIVDTQYF. The CDR3 bases are TGTGCCAGTAGTATAGTCGATACGCAGTATTTT.

The V gene is TRBV5-1, the J gene TRBJ1-5; 11 bases match TRBD1. The CDR3 is made up of 14 amino acids. Germline assignment: CDR1 SGHRS and CDR2 YFSETQ. J gave up 6 bases and V 4 bases, and 3 bases lay outside the gene matches. Written as DNA, the CDR3 is TGCGCCAGCAGCGCCGGGACAGGGGGTCAGCCCCAGCATTTT. It codes for CASSAGTGGQPQHF. The variable domain in full, completed from reference TRBV5-1 and TRBJ1-5, reads KAGVTQTPRYLIKTRGQQVTLSCSPISGHRSVSWYQQTPGQGLQFLFEYFSETQRNKGNFPGRFSGRQFSNSRSEMNVSTLELGDSALYLCASSAGTGGQPQHFGDGTRLSIL.

This clone appeared once. This sequence joins TRBV12-5 and TRBJ2-3; perhaps TRBD1 as D (6 bases). Germline V CDR1 and CDR2: LGHNT, FRNRAP. This CDR3 is 17 amino acids long. V gave up 0 bases and J gave up 1 base, with 14 bases separating them. The CDR3 protein is CASGLVKGGRGTDTQYF. CDR3 DNA: TGTGCTAGTGGTTTGGTAAAAGGGGGAAGGGGCACAGATACGCAGTATTTT.

V gene TRBV5-6 combines with J gene TRBJ2-2; the D is unclear. Deletions cut 5 bases from V and 7 bases from J, with 12 bases between. The CDR3 consists of 13 residues. Germline V gene lookup returns CDR1 SGHDT and CDR2 YYEEEE. Written as DNA, the CDR3 is TGTGCCAGCAGTTTTGACAACTACGGGGAGCTGTTTTTT. Translated, it gives CASSFDNYGELFF.

V and J are TRBV7-9 and TRBJ2-5; D is ambiguous. The CDR3 has 14 residues. V was cut by 5 bases and J by 3 bases, with 13 bases left in between. Per the germline V gene, CDR1 is SEHNR and CDR2 is FQNEAQ (reference sequence). CDR3 region: CASSSARWEETQYF. The CDR3 coding sequence is TGTGCCAGCAGCAGCGCTAGGTGGGAAGAGACCCAGTACTTC.

V usage is TRBV5-4 and J usage is TRBJ2-2; D ambiguous. CDR1 is SGHNT, CDR2 YYREEE, per germline (reference sequence). This CDR3 spans 15 amino acids. V lost 0 bases, J lost 0 bases, and 6 bases lay in between. In DNA, the CDR3 is TGTGCCAGCAGCTTGGTTGGGACGAACACCGGGGAGCTGTTTTTT. Its protein is CASSLVGTNTGELFF.

A word on this clone: Other DNA sequences in the sample encode the same CDR3. The chain recombines TRBV5-1 with TRBJ2-5, with 12 bases lining up with TRBD1. Germline CDR1 and CDR2: SGHRS and YFSETQ. V shed 4 bases and J 0 bases; nucleotides not matched to a gene: 4. The CDR3 is 16 amino acids. The CDR3 DNA reads as TGCGCCAGCAGCCCCGGGACAGGGGGCTACCAAGAGACCCAGTACTTC. Residues: CASSPGTGGYQETQYF.

The V gene is TRBV30, the J gene TRBJ1-3, with a tentative D call TRBD1 (6 bases). CDR3 length equals 15 residues. The ends were cut back, 0 bases at V and 0 bases at J, with 9 bases in the middle. CDR1 GTSNPN and CDR2 SVGIG come from the germline V gene (reference sequence). The DNA of the CDR3 is TGTGCCTGGAGTGTGAAGGGGGACTCTGGAAACACCATATATTTT. This encodes CAWSVKGDSGNTIYF.

This sequence joins TRBV5-8 and TRBJ2-2, with 7 positions matching TRBD2. Trimming removed 2 bases from V and 4 bases from J; junction bases left unmatched: 5. CDR1 SGHTS and CDR2 YDEGEE come from the germline V gene. This CDR3 is 15 amino acids long. As DNA, the CDR3 is TGTGCCAGCAGCTTCCAGGGAGGGAGCACCGGGGAGCTGTTTTTT. It translates to CASSFQGGSTGELFF.

This chain links TRBV7-9 with TRBJ1-2, with D maybe TRBD1 (5 bases). Germline CDR1 and CDR2: SEHNR and FQNEAQ (reference sequence). The CDR3 sequence is 15 residues long. V was shortened by 2 bases and J by 9 bases, with 19 bases between the two germline ends. CDR3 residues: CASSLIGQGDLSYTF. As DNA, the CDR3 is TGTGCCAGCAGCTTAATAGGGCAGGGCGATTTAAGCTACACCTTC.

J is TRBJ2-1 and V is TRBV29-1; 10 positions agree with TRBD2. The germline gives CDR1 SQVTM, CDR2 ANQGSEA. This CDR3 is built from 12 residues. V dropped 3 bases and J dropped 9; count of bases not matched to a gene: 2. CDR3 nucleotide sequence: TGCAGCGTTGACGGGACTAGCGCTGAGCAGTTCTTC. Translation gives CSVDGTSAEQFF.

This rearrangement joins TRBV30 to TRBJ1-5; no reliable D call. CDR1 and CDR2 from the germline V gene are GTSNPN and SVGIG (reference sequence). This CDR3 spans 13 amino acids. Trimming took off 5 bases at V and 3 bases at J, with 11 bases between the two ends. CDR3 amino acids: CAWAGGDNQPQHF. The DNA for the CDR3 is TGTGCCTGGGCGGGAGGTGACAATCAGCCCCAGCATTTT.

CDR3 sequence (DNA): TGTGCCAGCAGCCAGGGGCTAGCGGGAGGGCCGGGAAACAATGAGCAGTTCTTC. This sequence encodes CASSQGLAGGPGNNEQFF. The chain recombines TRBV4-2 with TRBJ2-1; TRBD2 aligns across 12 bases. Germline assignment: CDR1 LGHNA and CDR2 YNFKEQ. The V gene end was trimmed by 3 bases and the J gene end by 5 bases; junction bases not matched to a gene: 11. The CDR3 runs to 18 residues.

The genes are TRBV9 and TRBJ2-1; 9 nucleotides line up with TRBD2. With V trimmed by 4 bases and J by 2 bases, 7 bases remained unmatched. This CDR3 comprises 16 residues. The germline V gene has CDR1 SGDLS and CDR2 YYNGEE. CDR3 DNA: TGTGCCAGCAGCTTACGACTAGCGGCCCCCTACAATGAGCAGTTCTTC. Protein product: CASSLRLAAPYNEQFF.

This chain links TRBV6-5 with TRBJ1-1; D might be TRBD1 (6 bases). CDR1 is MNHEY, CDR2 SVGAGI, per germline. CDR3 length: 14 amino acids. Trimming removed 7 bases from V and 4 bases from J, with 16 bases in between. The CDR3 region is CASKNHREGTEAFF. The CDR3 DNA reads TGTGCCAGCAAAAATCACAGGGAGGGCACTGAAGCTTTCTTT.

This clone was seen a single time. The J gene is TRBJ1-2, the V gene TRBV6-4; 8 bases agree with TRBD1. The V and J ends lost 3 bases and 5 bases, in that order; junction bases with no gene match: 8. Germline V gene sequence: CDR1 MRHNA, CDR2 SNTAGT. This CDR3 has 15 amino acids. CDR3: CASSDGQGAGYGYTF. In DNA, the CDR3 is TGTGCCAGCAGTGATGGGCAGGGGGCTGGATATGGCTACACCTTC.